Sequencing of this TCR beta chain was carried out in a study of T-cell memory formation after mild COVID-19. Study-level results: Clones that shrank (day 15 to 85) were balanced CD4/CD8, whereas later expanders leaned CD4+. The SARS-CoV-2 specificity of second-wave clones reaching peak at day 37 remained unverified. CD4+ contracting clones lay mainly in CM and EM, CD8+ ones in EMRA. Cross-reactive memory seemingly joined, as some responding clones were found in pre-infection memory.

Points on this clonotype: Its specificity is not known.

From the 5' RACE reads, TCRdb called clonotypes with MiXCR, one entry per CDR3 protein. The sample consists of 450,000 or so distinct CDR3 sequences, 20% to 25% of them appearing once. The germline V gene has CDR1 SGHRS and CDR2 YFSETQ. V shed 0 bases, J shed 5 bases, and the junction held 10 bases outside the gene matches. The CDR3 is 17 residues long. Source material: PBMCs or a T cell subset sorted from them (not recorded which). This receptor was identified in an adult woman who had mild COVID-19 (a few samples of this study predate the infection). Cell type and time point are not known. The rearrangement uses TRBV5-1 and TRBJ2-7; 11 bases map to TRBD2. CDR3 sequence reads: CASSLALAGGLSDEQYF. Here the CDR3 DNA reads TGCGCCAGCAGCTTGGCGCTAGCGGGGGGCCTATCGGACGAGCAGTACTTC.